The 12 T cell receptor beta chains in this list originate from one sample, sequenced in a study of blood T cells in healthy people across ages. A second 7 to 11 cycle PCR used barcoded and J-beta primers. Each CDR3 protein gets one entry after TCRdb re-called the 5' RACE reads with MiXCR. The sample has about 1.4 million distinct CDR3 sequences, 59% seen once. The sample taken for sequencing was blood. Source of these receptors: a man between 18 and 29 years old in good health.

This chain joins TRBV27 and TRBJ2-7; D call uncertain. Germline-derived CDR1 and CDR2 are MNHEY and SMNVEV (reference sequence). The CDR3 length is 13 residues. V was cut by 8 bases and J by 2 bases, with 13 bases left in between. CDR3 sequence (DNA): TGTGCCAGCCGCCAGGTCGACGCCTACGAGCAGTACTTC. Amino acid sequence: CASRQVDAYEQYF.

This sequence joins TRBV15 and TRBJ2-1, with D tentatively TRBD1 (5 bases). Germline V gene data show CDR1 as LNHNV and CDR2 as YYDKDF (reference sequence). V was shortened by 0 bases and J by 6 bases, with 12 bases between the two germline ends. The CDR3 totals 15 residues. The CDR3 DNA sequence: TGTGCCACCAGCAGAGAGGGGCTTCCATCCAATGAGCAGTTCTTC. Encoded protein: CATSREGLPSNEQFF.

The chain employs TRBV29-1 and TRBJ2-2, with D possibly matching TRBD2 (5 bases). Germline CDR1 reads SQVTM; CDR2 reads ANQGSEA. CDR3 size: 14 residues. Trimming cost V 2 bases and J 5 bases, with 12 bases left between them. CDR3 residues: CSVESGRVTGELFF. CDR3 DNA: TGCAGCGTTGAAAGCGGTCGGGTGACCGGGGAGCTGTTTTTT.

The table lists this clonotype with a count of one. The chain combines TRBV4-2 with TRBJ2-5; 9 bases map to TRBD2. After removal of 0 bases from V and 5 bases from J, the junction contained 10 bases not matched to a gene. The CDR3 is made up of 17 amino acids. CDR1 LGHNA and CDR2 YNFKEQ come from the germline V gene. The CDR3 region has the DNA TGTGCCAGCAGCCAAGATCCTGGCGGGGGGGCCTCGGAGACCCAGTACTTC. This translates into CASSQDPGGGASETQYF.

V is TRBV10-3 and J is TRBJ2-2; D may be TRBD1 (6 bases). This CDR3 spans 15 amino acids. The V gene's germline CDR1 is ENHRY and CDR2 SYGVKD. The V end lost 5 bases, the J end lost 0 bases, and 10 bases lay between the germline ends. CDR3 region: CAISQDSANTGELFF. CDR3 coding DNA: TGTGCCATCAGTCAGGACAGTGCGAACACCGGGGAGCTGTTTTTT.

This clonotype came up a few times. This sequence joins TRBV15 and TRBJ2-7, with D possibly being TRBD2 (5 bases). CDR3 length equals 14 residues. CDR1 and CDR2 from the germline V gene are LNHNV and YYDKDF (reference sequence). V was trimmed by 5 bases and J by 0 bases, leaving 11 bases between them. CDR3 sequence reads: CATSGEQSSYEQYF. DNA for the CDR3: TGTGCCACCAGCGGGGAGCAGAGCTCCTACGAGCAGTACTTC.

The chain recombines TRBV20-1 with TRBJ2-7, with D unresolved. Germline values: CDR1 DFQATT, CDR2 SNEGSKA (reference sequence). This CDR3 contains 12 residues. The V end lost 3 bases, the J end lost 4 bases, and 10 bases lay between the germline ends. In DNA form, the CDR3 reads TGCAGTGCTAGCCCCACCCCGTACGAGCAGTACTTC. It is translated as CSASPTPYEQYF.

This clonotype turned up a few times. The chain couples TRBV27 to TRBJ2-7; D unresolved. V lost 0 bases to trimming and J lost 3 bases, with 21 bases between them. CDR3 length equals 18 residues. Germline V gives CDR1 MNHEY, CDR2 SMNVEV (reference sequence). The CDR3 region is CASSLSGGLGITNYEQYF. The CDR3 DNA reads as TGTGCCAGCAGTTTATCCGGTGGTCTGGGTATTACGAACTACGAGCAGTACTTC.

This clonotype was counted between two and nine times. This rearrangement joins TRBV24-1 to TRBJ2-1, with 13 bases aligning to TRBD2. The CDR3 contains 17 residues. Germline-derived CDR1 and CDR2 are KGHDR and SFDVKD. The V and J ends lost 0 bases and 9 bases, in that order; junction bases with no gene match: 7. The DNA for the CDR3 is TGTGCCACCAGTGATTTGCCGGGACTAGCGGGACCCAGTGAGCAGTTCTTC. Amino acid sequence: CATSDLPGLAGPSEQFF.

The CDR3: CASSLTGTGYTDTQYF. CDR3 DNA: TGTGCCAGCAGTTTGACCGGGACAGGTTACACAGATACGCAGTATTTT. V and J are TRBV27 and TRBJ2-3, with 8 bases aligning to TRBD1. Germline CDR1 is MNHEY and CDR2 is SMNVEV (reference sequence). This CDR3 region has 16 residues. V lost 3 bases and J lost 2; bases outside the gene matches: 7.

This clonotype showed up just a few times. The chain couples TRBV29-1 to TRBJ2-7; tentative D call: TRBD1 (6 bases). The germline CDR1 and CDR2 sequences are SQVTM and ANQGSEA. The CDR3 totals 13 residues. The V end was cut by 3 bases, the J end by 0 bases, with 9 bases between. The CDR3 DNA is TGCAGCGTTGATTTGGACAGCTCCTACGAGCAGTACTTC. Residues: CSVDLDSSYEQYF.

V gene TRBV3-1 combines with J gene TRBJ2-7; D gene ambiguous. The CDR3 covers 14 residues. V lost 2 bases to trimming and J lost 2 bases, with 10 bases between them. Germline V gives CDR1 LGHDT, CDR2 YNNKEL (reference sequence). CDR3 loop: CASSQLEKTYEQYF. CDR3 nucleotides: TGTGCCAGCAGCCAACTAGAAAAAACCTACGAGCAGTACTTC.